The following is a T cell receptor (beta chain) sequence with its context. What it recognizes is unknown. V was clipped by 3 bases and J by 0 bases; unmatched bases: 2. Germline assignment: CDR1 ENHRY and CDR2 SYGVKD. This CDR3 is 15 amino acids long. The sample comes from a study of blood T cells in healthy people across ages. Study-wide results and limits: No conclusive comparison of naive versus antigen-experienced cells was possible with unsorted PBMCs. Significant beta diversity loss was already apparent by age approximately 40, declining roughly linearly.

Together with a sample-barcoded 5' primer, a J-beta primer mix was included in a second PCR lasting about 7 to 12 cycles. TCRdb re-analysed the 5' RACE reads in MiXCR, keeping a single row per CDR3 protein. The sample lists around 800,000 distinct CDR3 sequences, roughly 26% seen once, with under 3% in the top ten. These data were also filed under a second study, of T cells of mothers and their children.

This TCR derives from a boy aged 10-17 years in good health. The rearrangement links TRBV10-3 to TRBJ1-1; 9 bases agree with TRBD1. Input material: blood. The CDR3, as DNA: TGTGCCATCAGTGAAGGACAGGGGCTGAACACTGAAGCTTTCTTT. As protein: CAISEGQGLNTEAFF.